These T cell receptor beta chains were read from a single sample in a study of T-cell reconstitution after alpha-beta-depleted transplantation in children. One entry per CDR3 protein, called by TCRdb with MiXCR from the PCR reads. The sample includes 200,000 to 250,000 distinct CDR3 sequences, around 9.6% of them seen just once. The sequencing used PBMCs from the stem cell graft donor, collected from the stem cell graft. The receptors originated from a human donor who donated a stem cell graft to a child with acute lymphoblastic leukemia. Each CDR3 is given with its conserved first and last residue. Each record gives: CDR3 DNA, CDR3 protein, clone size, J gene, D gene, CDR3 length, V gene. A D gene is named only where the DNA matches it firmly. Size values are once, few and many counts, or a class for expanded clones, and some rows have none.

CDR3 DNA: TGCGCCAGCAGCTTAACAGGGGCAAGTCCAGATACGCAGTATTTT; CDR3 protein: CASSLTGASPDTQYF; clone size: many; J gene: TRBJ2-3; D gene: TRBD1; CDR3 length: 15; V gene: TRBV5-1
CDR3 DNA: TGCAGCGTTGGGGGGACGGCCGGTAACACCGGGGAGCTGTTTTTT; CDR3 protein: CSVGGTAGNTGELFF; clone size: few; J gene: TRBJ2-2; D gene: .; CDR3 length: 15; V gene: TRBV29-1
CDR3 DNA: TGTGCCTGGAGTCAACAGGGGTTCTATGGCTACACCTTC; CDR3 protein: CAWSQQGFYGYTF; clone size: .; J gene: TRBJ1-2; D gene: TRBD1; CDR3 length: 13; V gene: TRBV30
CDR3 DNA: TGCGCCAGCAGACTCTCGACAGACTATAATTCACCCCTCCACTTT; CDR3 protein: CASRLSTDYNSPLHF; clone size: few; J gene: TRBJ1-6; D gene: .; CDR3 length: 15; V gene: TRBV5-1
CDR3 DNA: TGTGCCAGCAGCCCCGTCGAGAACACTGAAGCTTTCTTT; CDR3 protein: CASSPVENTEAFF; clone size: .; J gene: TRBJ1-1; D gene: .; CDR3 length: 13; V gene: TRBV6-1
CDR3 DNA: TGTGCCAATCGAGTGGGGAGTAGCACTGAAGCTTTCTTT; CDR3 protein: CANRVGSSTEAFF; clone size: .; J gene: TRBJ1-1; D gene: .; CDR3 length: 13; V gene: TRBV2
CDR3 DNA: TGCGCCAGCAGCTTGATACCTACTTTTGAGGAGACCCAGTACTTC; CDR3 protein: CASSLIPTFEETQYF; clone size: .; J gene: TRBJ2-5; D gene: .; CDR3 length: 15; V gene: TRBV5-1
CDR3 DNA: TGCGCCAGCAGCTTTATGGGCCCCACAGATACGCAGTATTTT; CDR3 protein: CASSFMGPTDTQYF; clone size: few; J gene: TRBJ2-3; D gene: .; CDR3 length: 14; V gene: TRBV5-1
CDR3 DNA: TGCAGTGCTAGAGACCACAGAATCTTACCTGGCTACACCTTC; CDR3 protein: CSARDHRILPGYTF; clone size: few; J gene: TRBJ1-2; D gene: .; CDR3 length: 14; V gene: TRBV20-1
CDR3 DNA: TGCGCCAGCAGCTTGGAGTCGGGTGGAAAACTGTTTTTT; CDR3 protein: CASSLESGGKLFF; clone size: .; J gene: TRBJ1-4; D gene: .; CDR3 length: 13; V gene: TRBV5-1
CDR3 DNA: TGTGCCAGCAGCTTAGATCATGGTTTGGGCAGGGTTGTGGATCAGCCCCAGCATTTT; CDR3 protein: CASSLDHGLGRVVDQPQHF; clone size: few; J gene: TRBJ1-5; D gene: .; CDR3 length: 19; V gene: TRBV11-2
CDR3 DNA: TGTGCCAGCAGGCCCGGGACTAGCGGGCACAATGAGCAGTTCTTC; CDR3 protein: CASRPGTSGHNEQFF; clone size: many; J gene: TRBJ2-1; D gene: TRBD2; CDR3 length: 15; V gene: TRBV6-2/TRBV6-3
CDR3 DNA: TGTGCCAGCAGGGAACAGGAACTTAACTATGGCTACACCTTC; CDR3 protein: CASREQELNYGYTF; clone size: .; J gene: TRBJ1-2; D gene: .; CDR3 length: 14; V gene: TRBV6-1